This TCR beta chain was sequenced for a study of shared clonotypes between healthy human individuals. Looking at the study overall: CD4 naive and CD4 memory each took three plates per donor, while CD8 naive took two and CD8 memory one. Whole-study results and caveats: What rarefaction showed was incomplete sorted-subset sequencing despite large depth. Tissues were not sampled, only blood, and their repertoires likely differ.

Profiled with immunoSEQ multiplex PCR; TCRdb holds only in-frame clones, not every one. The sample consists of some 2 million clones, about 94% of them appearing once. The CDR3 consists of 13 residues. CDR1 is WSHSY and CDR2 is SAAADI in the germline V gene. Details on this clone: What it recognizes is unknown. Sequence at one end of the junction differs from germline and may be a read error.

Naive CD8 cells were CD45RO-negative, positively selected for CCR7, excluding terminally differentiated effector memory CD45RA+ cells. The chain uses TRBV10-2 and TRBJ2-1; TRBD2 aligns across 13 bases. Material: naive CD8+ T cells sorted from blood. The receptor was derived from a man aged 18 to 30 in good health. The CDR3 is CASSESLAGGQVF. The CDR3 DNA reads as TGCGCCAGCAGTGAGTCACTAGCGGGGGGGCAGGTCTTC.